The 13 T cell receptor beta chains below all came from one sample that was sequenced in a study of cytomegalovirus exposure and HLA in healthy donors. The PCR employed 60 Vbeta primers together with 13 Jbeta primers. TCRdb keeps only in-frame clones here, not all; method: immunoSEQ multiplex PCR. Of approximately 120,000 clones listed, around 77% were seen once; the top ten hold 9.5% to 15%. The specimen was PBMCs. The receptor set was obtained from a middle-aged woman in good health and CMV-seropositive.

This clone has a handful of counts. As DNA, the CDR3 is TGCGCCAGCAGCTTGACTGGACAGCGAAACTATGGCTACACCTTC. Protein sequence: CASSLTGQRNYGYTF. The V call is TRBV5-1, the J call TRBJ1-2; TRBD1 might be the D (6 bases). The germline gives CDR1 SGHRS, CDR2 YFSETQ. The CDR3 has 15 amino acids. Trimming pared 1 base from V and 2 bases from J, leaving 12 bases between.

In this sample, this clone turned up a few times. J is TRBJ2-5 and V is TRBV28; 10 bases are a match to TRBD2. The end of the DNA aligns better with TRBJ2-7, so the J call may be wrong. There are 14 residues in the CDR3. Per the germline V gene, CDR1 is MDHEN and CDR2 is SYDVKM. The CDR3 nucleotides are TGTGCCAGCATTGCTAGCGGGAGAGTCTACGAGCAGTACTTC. Protein product: CASIASGRVYEQYF.

This clone was found a few times. This sequence joins TRBV7-3 and TRBJ2-1; D gene unclear. Looked up from germline, CDR1 is SGHTA and CDR2 is FQGTGA. The CDR3 has 14 amino acids. The V end lost 2 bases, the J end lost 5 bases, and 10 bases lay between the germline ends. CDR3 nucleotides: TGTGCCAGCAGCTTAGAGGTGGGTGACAATGAGCAGTTCTTC. Its protein product is CASSLEVGDNEQFF.

This chain joins TRBV19 and TRBJ2-3; no definite D call. From germline, CDR1 is LNHDA and CDR2 SQIVND (reference sequence). The CDR3 consists of 14 residues. The V and J ends lost 5 bases and 6 bases respectively, with 15 bases between them. The chain's CDR3 is CASSPGSPLDTQYF. The DNA for the CDR3 is TGTGCCAGTAGTCCAGGATCGCCCTTGGATACGCAGTATTTT. Filled out from reference TRBV19 and TRBJ2-3, the complete variable domain reads DGGITQSPKYLFRKEGQNVTLSCEQNLNHDAMYWYRQDPGQGLRLIYYSQIVNDFQKGDIAEGYSVSREKKESFPLTVTSAQKNPTAFYLCASSPGSPLDTQYFGPGTRLTVL.

V usage is TRBV28 and J usage is TRBJ1-5, with 7 bases fitting TRBD1. V lost 5 bases, J lost 5 bases, and 12 bases stayed unmatched. The germline V gene has CDR1 MDHEN and CDR2 SYDVKM. This CDR3 is built from 16 residues. Here the CDR3 reads CASSRDRDSLYQPQHF. The CDR3 nucleotides are TGTGCCAGCAGTCGCGACAGGGACAGCCTTTATCAGCCCCAGCATTTT.

The CDR3 protein is CASSPMRVSYEQYF. The CDR3 DNA reads as TGTGCCAGCAGTCCGATGCGGGTCTCCTACGAGCAGTACTTC. The rearrangement uses TRBV6-5 and TRBJ2-7; weak D call: TRBD2 (5 bases). Looked up from germline, CDR1 is MNHEY and CDR2 is SVGAGI. Trimming stripped 5 bases from V and 0 bases from J, with 11 bases between. The length of the CDR3 is 14 residues.

This sequence joins TRBV7-9 and TRBJ1-6; 10 bases are a match to TRBD1. Trimming removed 5 bases from V and 7 bases from J; junction bases left unmatched: 8. Germline CDR1 is SEHNR and CDR2 is FQNEAQ (reference sequence). The CDR3 spans 16 residues. The CDR3 spells CASSPGTGARNSPLHF. For the CDR3, the DNA is TGTGCCAGCAGCCCCGGGACAGGGGCAAGAAATTCACCCCTCCACTTT.

In the case of this clone: The junction and the germline gene differ at one end; a read error may be behind it. V is TRBV7-9 and J is TRBJ1-2; D is uncertain. The CDR3 loop spans 12 amino acids. Germline-derived CDR1 and CDR2 are SEHNR and FQNEAQ (reference sequence). CDR3 nucleotide sequence: TGTTCCAGCAGCTTGGTAGGAGCTGGCTACACCTTC. Translating gives CSSSLVGAGYTF.

V gene TRBV2 combines with J gene TRBJ2-3; a possible D gene is TRBD2 (7 bases). V was trimmed by 7 bases and J by 10 bases, leaving 12 bases between them. Germline-derived CDR1 and CDR2 are SNHLY and FYNNEI. The CDR3 extends over 11 amino acids. The CDR3 is CASTPGGSQYF. Written as DNA, the CDR3 is TGTGCCAGCACCCCGGGGGGCTCGCAGTATTTT.

The V and J genes are TRBV5-5 and TRBJ2-7, with TRBD2 matching over 13 bases. V gave up 1 base and J gave up 3 bases; unmatched junction bases: 4. This CDR3 spans 16 amino acids. Germline-derived CDR1 and CDR2 are SGHKS and YYEKEE (reference sequence). CDR3 DNA sequence: TGTGCCAGCAGCTTGTATGGGACTAGCGGGATCTACGAGCAGTACTTC. Translation: CASSLYGTSGIYEQYF.

The V call is TRBV27, the J call TRBJ2-5; 11 nucleotides agree with TRBD1. TRBJ2-7 explains the end of the DNA better; the J call may be wrong. Germline values: CDR1 MNHEY, CDR2 SMNVEV (reference sequence). This CDR3 comprises 14 residues. This CDR3 is CASSSGQGEGEQYF. The CDR3 nucleotides read TGTGCCAGCAGTTCGGGACAGGGGGAGGGCGAGCAGTACTTC.

This clone was picked up one time. Other nucleotide sequences from this sample produce the same CDR3. This chain links TRBV28 with TRBJ1-2, with 7 bases matching TRBD1. V trimming: 3 bases; J trimming: 4 bases; junction bases outside the gene matches: 2. The CDR3 runs 13 residues. The V gene's germline CDR1 is MDHEN and CDR2 SYDVKM. The CDR3 is CASSLRDSYGYTF. In nucleotides, the CDR3 is TGTGCCAGCAGTTTGAGGGACAGCTATGGCTACACCTTC.

The chain joins TRBV6-1 to TRBJ2-1, with 13 bases aligning to TRBD2. This CDR3 is 13 amino acids long. V was pared by 5 bases and J by 15 bases, with 7 bases of the junction left unmatched. CDR1 and CDR2 (germline): MNHNS, SASEGT. CDR3 DNA: TGTGCCAGCAGTACCGGACTAGCGGGAGTGGGGTTCTTC. Its translation is CASSTGLAGVGFF.